This is a list of T cell receptor beta chains from one sample in a study of cytomegalovirus exposure and HLA in healthy donors. Profiled with immunoSEQ multiplex PCR; TCRdb holds only in-frame clones, not every one. Counted here are about 250,000 clones, 80% occurring once; the ten biggest clones make up about 0.29%. The sample consisted of PBMCs. Receptors were obtained from a girl aged 2 to 10 in good health and CMV-seronegative. The CDR3 runs from the conserved cysteine through the conserved F or W. Fields, in order: D gene, CDR3 length, V gene, J gene, CDR3 protein, CDR3 DNA. D genes are given only for firm matches.

-	15	TRBV7-6	TRBJ2-3	CASSLAVGDTDTQYF	TGTGCCAGCAGCTTAGCGGTAGGGGACACAGATACGCAGTATTTT
TRBD2	18	TRBV19	TRBJ2-1	CASSTPGWAGGPYNEQFF	TGTGCCAGTAGTACCCCTGGTTGGGCGGGGGGCCCCTACAATGAGCAGTTCTTC
TRBD1	15	TRBV6-1	TRBJ1-2	CASSQSTGTVYGYTF	TGTGCCAGCAGTCAATCAACTGGGACAGTCTATGGCTACACCTTC
-	11	TRBV29-1	TRBJ2-3	CSVLRGDTQYF	TGCAGCGTTCTCCGGGGGGATACGCAGTATTTT
-	15	TRBV4-2	TRBJ2-5	CASSQESTARETQYF	TGTGCCAGCAGCCAAGAGTCGACAGCGCGGGAGACCCAGTACTTC
TRBD2	17	TRBV27	TRBJ2-3	CASSPLLAGGRGDTQYF	TGTGCCAGCAGTCCCTTACTAGCGGGGGGCCGAGGAGATACGCAGTATTTT
TRBD1	16	TRBV28	TRBJ1-2	CASSSRTGSSLYGYTF	TGTGCCAGCAGTTCCCGGACAGGGTCCTCTCTCTATGGCTACACCTTC
-	11	TRBV6-4	TRBJ2-3	CASSDGNTQYF	TGTGCCAGCAGCGACGGCAATACGCAGTATTTT
TRBD1	16	TRBV7-8	TRBJ1-1	CASSLARGQGSTEAFF	TGTGCCAGCAGCTTAGCGCGGGGACAGGGAAGCACTGAAGCTTTCTTT
-	10	TRBV25-1	TRBJ1-4	CASIGEKLFF	TGTGCCAGCATCGGTGAAAAACTGTTTTTT
TRBD2	14	TRBV5-1	TRBJ2-7	CASSPLAGAYEQYF	TGCGCCAGCAGCCCCCTAGCGGGAGCCTACGAGCAGTACTTC
-	16	TRBV15	TRBJ2-3	CATSRDRASGTDTQYF	TGTGCCACCAGCAGAGATCGGGCTAGCGGCACAGATACGCAGTATTTT
-	16	TRBV6-6	TRBJ1-2	CASSYPRPPLDYGYTF	TGTGCCAGCAGTTACCCCCGGCCTCCTCTAGACTATGGCTACACCTTC
TRBD2	17	TRBV12-5	TRBJ2-2	CASGLMTSGRLGGELFF	TGTGCTAGTGGTTTGATGACTAGCGGGAGGCTCGGCGGGGAGCTGTTTTTT